Below, one T cell receptor (beta chain) is given with its context. The target antigen is unknown. TCRdb re-derived calls from the reads in MiXCR, one entry per CDR3 protein. This sample has about 310,000 distinct CDR3 sequences, with approximately 25% found just once. CDR3 length: 14 amino acids. The germline V gene encodes CDR1 SGDLS and CDR2 YYNGEE. V lost 3 bases to trimming and J lost 7 bases, with 14 bases between them. This entry belongs to a study of T cell repertoires in cytomegalovirus infection. General study results and limits: CMV carriers having the relevant HLA were flagged by cumulative public TCR beta family frequency.

V and J are TRBV9 and TRBJ2-1, with D perhaps given as TRBD1 or TRBD2 (6 bases each). The sequencing here drew on cultured PBMCs, taken from culture after CMV antigen stimulation. The receptor was derived from a human donor in good health (CMV status not recorded). Some clones in this sample may be carry-over from other donors' samples. DNA of the CDR3: TGTGCCAGCAGCGAGGGGGGTCTACAAAATGAGCAGTTCTTC. Its protein is CASSEGGLQNEQFF.